This TCR beta chain is drawn from a study of blood T cell repertoires in COVID-19. The wider study: T cells, B-cell-depleted T cells, or PBMCs provided the cDNA or gDNA that served as material.

Germline V gene data show CDR1 as SGHRS and CDR2 as YFSETQ. V was clipped by 4 bases and J by 0 bases; unmatched bases: 7. The CDR3 runs 17 residues. Individuals aged about 18 to 95 years were recruited from roughly 23 US areas. The repertoire was sequenced with immunoSEQ multiplex PCR; TCRdb's copy has only in-frame clones and lacks some. Of about 260,000 clones in the sample, around 84% were seen once. The chain couples TRBV5-1 to TRBJ1-4, with TRBD1 identical over 9 bases. The sample consisted of PBMCs or T cells enriched from blood (not recorded which). This clonotype was obtained from a man aged 30 to 39 with acute COVID-19. CDR3 sequence reads: CASSGGQGTATNEKLFF. The CDR3 nucleotides read TGCGCCAGCAGCGGAGGACAGGGGACTGCAACTAATGAAAAACTGTTTTTT.